This T cell receptor (beta chain) comes out of a study of control samples from healthy donors and cancer patients. The CDR3 runs to 13 residues. The V gene's germline CDR1 is SNHLY and CDR2 FYNNEI. Trimming left V 7 bases short and J 0 bases short, with 9 bases between. Profiling relied on immunoSEQ multiplex PCR, and the TCRdb table lists in-frame clones only, not all of them. The sample comprises about 59,000 clones, more than 85% of which are singletons, and 1.7% rests with the top ten. The clonotype originates from a man aged 40-49 years with colorectal cancer. Material for sequencing was PBMCs. The rearrangement joins TRBV2 to TRBJ1-1; D is uncertain. The CDR3 nucleotides are TGTGCCAGCACGGAGCAAATGAACACTGAAGCTTTCTTT. Encoded protein: CASTEQMNTEAFF. Combining the CDR3 with reference TRBV2 and TRBJ1-1 gives the whole variable domain EPEVTQTPSHQVTQMGQEVILRCVPISNHLYFYWYRQILGQKVEFLVSFYNNEISEKSEIFDDQFSVERPDGSNFTLKIRSTKLEDSAMYFCASTEQMNTEAFFGQGTRLTVV.